This TCR beta chain was captured by sequencing in a study of spatial heterogeneity in lung cancer. Study-wide results and caveats: Detection of ubiquitous tumor TCRs in blood was higher at resection than follow-up.

This clonotype showed up many times. The antigen is unknown. A unique molecular identifier was attached to every TCR cDNA molecule. TCRdb processed the 5' RACE reads anew with MiXCR; each CDR3 protein has one entry. The table shows some 54,000 distinct CDR3 sequences, with roughly 8.1% occurring only once. Indicated time point: blood at routine non-recurrence follow-up after resection. The input material, whole RNA from tumor, nontumor lung or frozen PBMC, was sequenced unsorted. In germline, CDR1 is SGHRS, CDR2 YFSETQ. The CDR3 has 16 residues. V lost 4 bases and J lost 8, with 24 bases in between. Source: PBMCs, taken at follow-up. This clonotype was sampled from a female donor with early-stage non-small cell lung cancer. V is TRBV5-1 and J is TRBJ1-2; the D gene is possibly TRBD1 (6 bases). CDR3 DNA: TGCGCCAGCAGCCTATTACCTTCAGGGGTAAGAGTAGGCTACACCTTC. It specifies CASSLLPSGVRVGYTF.